The clone carrying this T cell receptor beta chain showed up just a few times. Its antigen is as yet unknown. This record belongs to a study of blood T cells in healthy people across ages. Study-wide findings and caveats: There were more naive CD4+ cells and higher diversity in long-lived donors than in aged donors.

This CDR3 spans 14 amino acids. The junction had 7 bases not matched to a gene; V was cut back by 11 bases and J by 0 bases. Germline V CDR1 and CDR2: LGHNA, YNFKEQ. Primers used in a second PCR of about 6 to 11 cycles were a sample-barcoded 5' primer and a J-beta primer mix. The study obtained at least 3 million CDR3-containing paired-end reads from every sample. MiXCR, applied by TCRdb to the 5' RACE reads, yields one record per CDR3 protein. The sample has some 1.6 million distinct CDR3 sequences; almost 35% are singletons. This clonotype originated in a woman in her 30s in good health. The sample consisted of blood. The chain employs TRBV4-2 and TRBJ2-3, with 8 positions matching TRBD2. DNA of the CDR3: TGTGCCTCCTGGAGCGGGAGTAGCACAGATACGCAGTATTTT. Translating it yields CASWSGSSTDTQYF.